The 24 T cell receptor beta chains in this list originate from one sample, sequenced in a study of technical replicates of blood from a handful of donors. Assay: immunoSEQ multiplex PCR; the TCRdb copy retains only in-frame clones and omits some. The sample contains some 63,000 clones, more than 75% of which appear only once. What was sequenced was PBMCs. These receptors were collected from a human donor in good health. Some clones in this sample may be carry-over from other donors' samples.

The J gene is TRBJ2-2, the V gene TRBV4-2; 8 bases are shared with TRBD2. Germline V gene lookup returns CDR1 LGHNA and CDR2 YNFKEQ. The CDR3 loop spans 16 amino acids. V gave up 4 bases and J gave up 3 bases; unmatched junction bases: 7. The CDR3 coding sequence is TGTGCCAGCAGCCGGGGGGCGGGAGGCTACACCGGGGAGCTGTTTTTT. Residues: CASSRGAGGYTGELFF.

The chain joins TRBV5-4 to TRBJ2-1, with a weak D call TRBD2 (6 bases). Germline V gene lookup returns CDR1 SGHNT and CDR2 YYREEE (reference sequence). The CDR3 is made up of 14 amino acids. The ends were cut back, 1 base at V and 3 bases at J, with 8 bases in the middle. The CDR3 loop reads CASSLRGYYNEQFF. The DNA of the CDR3 is TGTGCCAGCAGCTTGCGGGGGTACTACAATGAGCAGTTCTTC.

This clone ranks as medium-sized. V usage is TRBV4-3 and J usage is TRBJ2-1; 10 nucleotides match TRBD2. The CDR3 sequence is 16 residues long. Trimming at V came to 1 base and at J to 0 bases, leaving 0 bases not matched to a gene. Germline CDR1 LGHNA, CDR2 YSLEER. CDR3 DNA: TGCGCCAGCAGCCAAGGACTAGCGGGCTCCTACAATGAGCAGTTCTTC. The encoded protein is CASSQGLAGSYNEQFF.

V gene TRBV18 combines with J gene TRBJ2-3, with a tentative D call TRBD2 (5 bases). Germline CDR1 reads KGHSH; CDR2 reads LQKENI. V lost 3 bases, J lost 0 bases, and 10 bases lay in between. The CDR3 sequence is 15 residues long. The CDR3 bases are TGTGCCAGCTCACCGTTTAGCGCCAGCACAGATACGCAGTATTTT. Translating gives CASSPFSASTDTQYF. Full variable domain (missing parts from reference TRBV18 and TRBJ2-3): NAGVMQNPRHLVRRRGQEARLRCSPMKGHSHVYWYRQLPEEGLKFMVYLQKENIIDESGMPKERFSAEFPKEGPSILRIQQVVRGDSAAYFCASSPFSASTDTQYFGPGTRLTVL.

The chain joins TRBV27 to TRBJ2-7; D is ambiguous. V gave up 8 bases and J gave up 4 bases, with 12 bases separating them. The CDR3 contains 12 residues. CDR1 is MNHEY, CDR2 SMNVEV, per germline (reference sequence). The CDR3 loop is CASGGLGYEQYF. The CDR3 DNA is TGTGCCAGCGGCGGTTTGGGTTACGAGCAGTACTTC.

This clone was seen a single time. V usage is TRBV6-5 and J usage is TRBJ1-2; 7 bases match TRBD1. The V and J ends lost 5 bases and 2 bases, in that order; junction bases with no gene match: 8. This CDR3 region has 15 residues. CDR1 MNHEY and CDR2 SVGAGI come from the germline V gene. The CDR3 nucleotides are TGTGCCAGCAGTGGCACGGGACAGCCAAACTATGGCTACACCTTC. Protein sequence: CASSGTGQPNYGYTF.

The V call is TRBV7-9, the J call TRBJ1-1; D not resolved. Germline loops: CDR1 SEHNR, CDR2 FQNEAQ (reference sequence). V dropped 5 bases and J dropped 5 bases, with 18 bases sitting between them. The CDR3 runs to 15 residues. CDR3 residues: CASSRAGRTGTEAFF. DNA of the CDR3: TGTGCCAGCAGCCGAGCGGGCAGGACGGGGACTGAAGCTTTCTTT.

V is TRBV18 and J is TRBJ2-1, with 15 bases fitting TRBD2. V was clipped by 1 base and J by 0 bases; unmatched bases: 4. This CDR3 comprises 19 residues. Germline assignment: CDR1 KGHSH and CDR2 LQKENI. CDR3 DNA: TGTGCCAGCTCACCACGCGGACTAGCGGGGGGGGTCTCCTACAATGAGCAGTTCTTC. This encodes CASSPRGLAGGVSYNEQFF.

The V gene is TRBV7-9, the J gene TRBJ2-3; a possible D gene is TRBD1 (5 bases). From germline, CDR1 is SEHNR and CDR2 FQNEAQ (reference sequence). Trimming left V 9 bases short and J 1 base short, with 11 bases between. The CDR3 extends over 13 amino acids. As DNA, the CDR3 is TGTGCCAGTCGAAGGGGTGGCACAGATACGCAGTATTTT. Translation gives CASRRGGTDTQYF.

The chain joins TRBV4-3 to TRBJ1-6, with 9 bases matching TRBD1. The CDR3 is made up of 17 amino acids. J was trimmed by 9 bases and V by 3 bases; bases with no gene match: 12. Germline lookup yields CDR1 LGHNA and CDR2 YSLEER. The CDR3 is CASSQAPQGAGSSPLHF. In DNA form, the CDR3 reads TGCGCCAGCAGCCAGGCACCACAGGGGGCGGGTAGTTCACCCCTCCACTTT.

About this clone: This specimen includes other DNA sequences encoding the same CDR3. V and J are TRBV7-2 and TRBJ2-3; 11 bases are a match to TRBD2. There are 15 residues in the CDR3. CDR1 and CDR2 from the germline V gene are SGHTA and FQGNSA. Unmatched junction bases numbered 4, after V lost 4 bases and J lost 4 bases. Written as DNA, the CDR3 is TGTGCCAGCAGCTCACTAGCGGGAGCTCCAGATACGCAGTATTTT. Protein sequence: CASSSLAGAPDTQYF.

The gene calls are TRBV11-2 and TRBJ1-1, with TRBD1 matching over 10 bases. Germline values: CDR1 SGHAT, CDR2 FQNNGV. There are 16 residues in the CDR3. V lost 5 bases and J lost 1; bases outside the gene matches: 7. The CDR3 nucleotides read TGTGCCAGCAGCGGAGACAGGGGGCTGAGGAACACTGAAGCTTTCTTT. This gives the protein CASSGDRGLRNTEAFF.

This chain connects TRBV25-1 to TRBJ1-4; TRBD1 aligns across 7 bases. The CDR3 has 13 residues. Germline CDR1 and CDR2: MGHDK and SYGVNS. The V and J ends lost 1 base and 13 bases, in that order; junction bases with no gene match: 6. The CDR3 spells CASSESIGQVLFF. The CDR3 DNA is TGTGCCAGCAGTGAATCCATCGGACAGGTACTGTTTTTT.

V and J are TRBV10-3 and TRBJ2-1; 11 bases map to TRBD2. V shed 9 bases and J 4 bases; nucleotides not matched to a gene: 5. Germline CDR1 is ENHRY and CDR2 is SYGVKD. The CDR3 loop spans 14 amino acids. The CDR3 loop is CAIAGTSGYNEQFF. In DNA form, the CDR3 reads TGTGCCATAGCCGGGACTAGCGGTTACAATGAGCAGTTCTTC.

The CDR3 sequence: CASSPQGPFGETQYF. CDR3 nucleotides: TGTGCCAGCAGTCCCCAAGGCCCATTCGGGGAGACCCAGTACTTC. The chain joins TRBV6-5 to TRBJ2-5, with D uncertain. This CDR3 has 15 amino acids. Germline V gene sequence: CDR1 MNHEY, CDR2 SVGAGI. The ends were cut back, 5 bases at V and 5 bases at J, with 18 bases in the middle.

The chain joins TRBV5-6 to TRBJ2-3; tentatively, D is TRBD1 (5 bases). V was pared by 5 bases and J by 2 bases, with 15 bases between. Germline V gene lookup returns CDR1 SGHDT and CDR2 YYEEEE. CDR3 length: 15 amino acids. CDR3 DNA sequence: TGTGCCAGCAGGATTGGGGCAGGGCCCACAGATACGCAGTATTTT. It specifies CASRIGAGPTDTQYF.

The rearrangement links TRBV5-1 to TRBJ2-7, with 7 bases lining up with TRBD1. The CDR3 length is 15 residues. The V gene's germline CDR1 is SGHRS and CDR2 YFSETQ. V lost 1 base and J lost 3; bases outside the gene matches: 7. CDR3 protein: CASSLTGTVHYEQYF. In DNA form, the CDR3 reads TGCGCCAGCAGCTTGACCGGGACAGTTCACTACGAGCAGTACTTC.

J is TRBJ2-2 and V is TRBV5-4, with 9 bases matching TRBD2. The germline gives CDR1 SGHNT, CDR2 YYREEE (reference sequence). Trimming removed 2 bases from V and 7 bases from J; junction bases left unmatched: 6. This CDR3 spans 15 amino acids. The CDR3 is CASSFAGGPIGELFF. CDR3 sequence (DNA): TGTGCCAGCAGCTTCGCGGGAGGGCCGATCGGGGAGCTGTTTTTT. The full variable domain, rest sourced from reference TRBV5-4 and TRBJ2-2, is ETGVTQSPTHLIKTRGQQVTLRCSSQSGHNTVSWYQQALGQGPQFIFQYYREEENGRGNFPPRFSGLQFPNYSSELNVNALELDDSALYLCASSFAGGPIGELFFGEGSRLTVL.

This chain connects TRBV5-3 to TRBJ1-4; 7 bases map to TRBD1. TRBV5-3 qualifies as an ORF whose function is uncertain. With V trimmed by 5 bases and J by 5 bases, 6 bases remained unmatched. The CDR3 is made up of 14 amino acids. This chain's CDR3 is CARRPGRGNEKLFF. The CDR3 region has the DNA TGTGCCAGAAGGCCCGGCAGGGGGAATGAAAAACTGTTTTTT.

A single count supports this clone. The gene calls are TRBV7-9 and TRBJ2-2; D not certain. The CDR3 covers 12 residues. V was cut by 6 bases and J by 9 bases, with 11 bases left in between. CDR1 and CDR2 from the germline V gene are SEHNR and FQNEAQ (reference sequence). The CDR3 is CASSQLPWELFF. The CDR3 bases are TGTGCCAGCAGTCAACTACCGTGGGAGCTGTTTTTT.

This clone was seen only once. V and J are TRBV14 and TRBJ2-7, with 10 bases that match TRBD1. The CDR3 spans 15 residues. After removal of 4 bases from V and 3 bases from J, the junction contained 6 bases not matched to a gene. CDR1 SGHDN and CDR2 FVKESK come from the germline V gene. DNA of the CDR3: TGTGCCAGCAGCCGGCGGTGGACAGGGGGCTACGAGCAGTACTTC. It translates to CASSRRWTGGYEQYF.

The chain is built from TRBV2 and TRBJ2-7, with D maybe TRBD2 (6 bases). The CDR3 is 13 residues long. CDR1 and CDR2 from the germline V gene are SNHLY and FYNNEI. Trimming removed 6 bases from V and 2 bases from J, with 11 bases in between. The CDR3 sequence is CASRGLLTYEQYF. The CDR3 bases are TGTGCCAGCAGGGGACTTCTAACCTACGAGCAGTACTTC.

The CDR3 sequence: CASSQDGGRNEQYF. The DNA for the CDR3 is TGCGCCAGCAGCCAAGATGGAGGCCGGAACGAGCAGTACTTC. The chain links TRBV4-1 to TRBJ2-7, with D tentatively TRBD2 (5 bases). CDR1 and CDR2 from the germline V gene are MGHRA and YSYEKL. Trimming left V 0 bases short and J 5 bases short, with 11 bases between. The CDR3 extends over 14 amino acids.

The V call is TRBV15, the J call TRBJ2-1, with D hard to call. Looked up from germline, CDR1 is LNHNV and CDR2 is YYDKDF (reference sequence). This CDR3 region has 13 residues. The V gene lost 3 bases and the J gene lost 0 bases, with 3 bases spanning the gap. CDR3 residues: CATSRSSYNEQFF. CDR3 DNA: TGTGCCACCAGCAGGAGCTCCTACAATGAGCAGTTCTTC.